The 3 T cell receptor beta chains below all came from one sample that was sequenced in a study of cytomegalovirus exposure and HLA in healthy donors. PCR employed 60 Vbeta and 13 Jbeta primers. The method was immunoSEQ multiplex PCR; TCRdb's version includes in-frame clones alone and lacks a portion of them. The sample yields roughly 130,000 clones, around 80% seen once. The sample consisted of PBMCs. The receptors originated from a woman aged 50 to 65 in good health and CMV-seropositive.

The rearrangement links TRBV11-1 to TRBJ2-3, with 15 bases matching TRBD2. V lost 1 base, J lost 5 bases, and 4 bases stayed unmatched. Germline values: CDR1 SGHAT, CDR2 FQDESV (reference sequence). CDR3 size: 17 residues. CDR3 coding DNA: TGTGCCAGCAGCTTAGGGACTAGCGGGGGGGTGGTAGATACGCAGTATTTT. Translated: CASSLGTSGGVVDTQYF.

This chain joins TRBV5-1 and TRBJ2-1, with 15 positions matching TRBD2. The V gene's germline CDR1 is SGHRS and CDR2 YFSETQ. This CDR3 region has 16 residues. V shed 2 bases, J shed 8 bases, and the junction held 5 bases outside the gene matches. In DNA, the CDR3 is TGCGCCAGCAGCTTAAGGACTAGCGGGGGGGAAGATGAGCAGTTCTTC. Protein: CASSLRTSGGEDEQFF.

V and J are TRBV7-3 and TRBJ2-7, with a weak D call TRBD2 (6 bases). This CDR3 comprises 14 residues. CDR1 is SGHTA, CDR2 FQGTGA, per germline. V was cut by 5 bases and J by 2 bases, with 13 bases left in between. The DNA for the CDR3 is TGTGCCAGCAGCCCCGGCGCGGGGACCTACGAGCAGTACTTC. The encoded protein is CASSPGAGTYEQYF.